Following are 3 T cell receptor beta chains from one sample sequenced in a study of tumor-infiltrating lymphocytes in primary liver carcinoma. Unsorted whole blood yielded the blood RNA, and germline DNA was also extracted. From 400 to 500 ng total RNA, TCR beta cDNA was generated with a primer in the constant region. The TCR beta library was amplified through three nested multiplex PCR rounds in a modified ARM-PCR procedure. Each of the first two PCR rounds ran approximately 11 cycles with TRBV1-TRBV30 forward and C-beta reverse primers. TCRdb reprocessed the multiplex PCR reads with MiXCR, giving one entry per CDR3 protein. The sample includes 300,000 to 350,000 distinct CDR3 sequences, around 50% seen only once; the top ten take approximately 15%. The sample consisted of peripheral blood. The receptors originated from a woman aged 30 to 39 with primary liver carcinoma and hepatitis B virus infection.

Regarding this clonotype: The final CDR3 position lacks the conserved phenylalanine or tryptophan, pointing to a likely read error. This chain connects TRBV28 to TRBJ2-3; possibly TRBD1 for D (6 bases). V was shortened by 5 bases and J by 6 bases, with 9 bases between the two germline ends. The CDR3 contains 12 residues. Germline-derived CDR1 and CDR2 are MDHEN and SYDVKM. Here the CDR3 reads CASSRTVDTQYL. In DNA, the CDR3 is TGTGCCAGCAGTCGGACAGTTGATACGCAGTATTTG.

This clonotype was seen only once. The junction and the germline gene differ at one end; a read error may be behind it. The chain joins TRBV11-1 to TRBJ1-5; D not resolved. From germline, CDR1 is SGHAT and CDR2 FQDESV (reference sequence). The CDR3 is 13 amino acids. The CDR3 is CANSLESNQPQHF. In DNA form, the CDR3 reads TGTGCCAACAGCTTAGAGAGCAATCAGCCCCAGCATTTC. Together with reference TRBV11-1 and TRBJ1-5, the CDR3 gives the full variable domain: EAEVAQSPRYKITEKSQAVAFWCDPISGHATLYWYRQILGQGPELLVQFQDESVVDDSQLPKDRFSAERLKGVDSTLKIQPAELGDSAMYLCANSLESNQPQHFGDGTRLSIL.

About this clonotype itself: A much larger clone differs by one base, so this may be a read error. CDR3 bases: TGCAGCGTTGTGGCAGGGGATAGGGGCGAGCAGTACTTC. As protein: CSVVAGDRGEQYF. The chain uses TRBV29-1 and TRBJ2-7; TRBD1 might be the D (6 bases). Germline V CDR1 and CDR2: SQVTM, ANQGSEA. The CDR3 is 13 amino acids. V gave up 4 bases and J gave up 6 bases, with 16 bases separating them.